Listed below are T cell receptor beta chains from one sample, sequenced in a study of T-cell reconstitution after alpha-beta-depleted transplantation in children. TCRdb re-called the PCR reads with MiXCR, one entry per CDR3 protein. The sample records about 640,000 distinct CDR3 sequences, roughly 13% being singletons. Sequences were derived from PBMCs, mostly from graft donor cells, sampled 360 days after TCRalphabeta/CD19-depleted stem cell transplant. These receptors all stem from a male patient younger than 18 who had a stem cell transplant for acute myeloid leukemia, so the T cells may come from the graft donor. Each CDR3 is given with its conserved first and last residue. The D gene is left open where the match is weak. A clone size is listed for some rows: how often the clone was seen (once, few, many), or a class if it is expanded.

cdr3_nt cdr3_aa d_call v_call clone_size j_call
TGTGCCAGCTCACCGACAGGGTCGGCCTACGAGCAGTACTTC CASSPTGSAYEQYF TRBD1 TRBV18 few TRBJ2-7
TGTGCCAGCAGCTTAGAAGGCGGGAGTCTCTCCTACGAGCAGTACTTC CASSLEGGSLSYEQYF TRBD2 TRBV7-2 NA TRBJ2-7
TGTGCCAGCAGTCGTGCTACAGGGGTTACCAATCAGCCCCAGCATTTT CASSRATGVTNQPQHF TRBD1 TRBV28 few TRBJ1-5
TGCAGTGCTTCTCGACCAAAGTCGAACGAGCAGTACTTC CSASRPKSNEQYF NA TRBV20-1 many TRBJ2-7
TGTGCCTGGAGTGTACAAGCGGGAGGGCACAATGAGCAGTTCTTC CAWSVQAGGHNEQFF TRBD2 TRBV30 few TRBJ2-1
TGTGCCAGCAGTTACTCGATCCGCGGGAGAGAGACCCAGTACTTC CASSYSIRGRETQYF TRBD2 TRBV6-2/TRBV6-3 NA TRBJ2-5
TGTGCCAGCAGCCAACCCTCTAGCGGGGGAAACTACAATGAGCAGTTCTTC CASSQPSSGGNYNEQFF TRBD2 TRBV7-9 few TRBJ2-1
TGTGCCAGCAGCTTAGAACAGGACCCCAATGAGCAGTTCTTC CASSLEQDPNEQFF NA TRBV7-3 NA TRBJ2-1
TGCAGCGTAAGGAGGTTTTTGGAGGGCTACACCTTC CSVRRFLEGYTF NA TRBV29-1 few TRBJ1-2
TGCAGTGCTAGACTTAGCGCCCTTTACTACAATGAGCAGTTCTTC CSARLSALYYNEQFF NA TRBV20-1 NA TRBJ2-1
TGCGCCAGCAGCCAAGGATCTAGTAGAGGGGCGGAGACCCAGTACTTC CASSQGSSRGAETQYF NA TRBV4-3 few TRBJ2-5
TGCAGTGCTAGCGCTGGGTCGGGCTATGGCTACACCTTC CSASAGSGYGYTF NA TRBV20-1 few TRBJ1-2
TGTGCCAGCAGTACAGTAGCCCCCCACTTC CASSTVAPHF NA TRBV6-2/TRBV6-3 few TRBJ2-5
TGTGCCAGTAGAGAGACAAACTACAATGAGCAGTTCTTC CASRETNYNEQFF NA TRBV19 many TRBJ2-1
TGTGCCAGCAGTCCCGGGACTAGCGGGAGCGGAGAGCAGTACTTC CASSPGTSGSGEQYF TRBD2 TRBV27 NA TRBJ2-7
TGCAGTGCGGGGGGAATAACCGGACCGAACACCGGGGAGCTGTTTTTT CSAGGITGPNTGELFF NA TRBV20-1 NA TRBJ2-2
TGTGCCAGCAGTTTCGTGAGACTAGCTCCGGATACGCAGTATTTT CASSFVRLAPDTQYF TRBD2 TRBV6-2/TRBV6-3 NA TRBJ2-3
TGTGCCAGTAGTAATCCCGGGACGCGCCCCTACGAGCAGTACTTC CASSNPGTRPYEQYF NA TRBV19 NA TRBJ2-7
TGTGCCAGCATTTGGAGGGTATCCTACAATGAGCAGTTCTTC CASIWRVSYNEQFF NA TRBV2 few TRBJ2-1
TGTGCCAGCAGCCTTAGCGCCGTCGGGGGAGAGCAGTACTTC CASSLSAVGGEQYF NA TRBV7-2 NA TRBJ2-7
TGCGCCAGCAGCTTCCTAGGGAGCTCCTACGAGCAGTACTTC CASSFLGSSYEQYF NA TRBV5-1 NA TRBJ2-7
TGTGCCACCAGCTCGGGGCTAGCGGGAAGGTACGGCACAGATACGCAGTATTTT CATSSGLAGRYGTDTQYF TRBD2 TRBV27 NA TRBJ2-3
TGTGCCAGCAGCCAAGACAGGACAGGGCCTTCCTACGAGCAGTACTTC CASSQDRTGPSYEQYF TRBD1 TRBV14 few TRBJ2-7
TGTGCCAGCAGCAGCCGTAATAACTATGGCTACACCTTC CASSSRNNYGYTF NA TRBV7-9 once TRBJ1-2
TGCAGTGCCGGAGCGGGACCCAGAGGTTTCTTC CSAGAGPRGFF TRBD2 TRBV20-1 NA TRBJ2-1
TGTGCCACCAGGACAGGGGACATGTACGAGCAGTACTTC CATRTGDMYEQYF TRBD1 TRBV15 many TRBJ2-7
TGTGCCACTCGGGCAGGGGATTCACCCCTCCACTTT CATRAGDSPLHF NA TRBV12-3/TRBV12-4 NA TRBJ1-6
TGTGCCAGCAGCTTAGAGGGAACATTCTCCTACAATGAGCAGTTCTTC CASSLEGTFSYNEQFF NA TRBV7-8 NA TRBJ2-1
TGTGCCAGCAGCTTAGCCCTTACAGGGGGCTTCGGGTACGAGCAGTACTTC CASSLALTGGFGYEQYF TRBD1 TRBV7-9 NA TRBJ2-7
TGCAGTGCCCGACCGGGACTAGCGGAAGAGACCCAGTACTTC CSARPGLAEETQYF TRBD2 TRBV20-1 few TRBJ2-5
TGCAGCGTTCTCGCTAGCGGAAACTACGAGCAGTACTTC CSVLASGNYEQYF TRBD2 TRBV29-1 many TRBJ2-7
TGTGCCAGCAGTTTTTATGTTGCTCATGGAGAGACCCAGTACTTC CASSFYVAHGETQYF NA TRBV28 NA TRBJ2-5
TGTGCCAGCACCTTCTTTAGCACAGATACGCAGTATTTT CASTFFSTDTQYF NA TRBV28 few TRBJ2-3
TGCAGTGCTTATGATCCGGGTTCTACCATGAACACTGAAGCTTTCTTT CSAYDPGSTMNTEAFF NA TRBV20-1 NA TRBJ1-1
TGCAGTGCTCAGACTAGCGGGACCGATACGCAGTATTTT CSAQTSGTDTQYF TRBD2 TRBV20-1 few TRBJ2-3
TGTGCCAGCAGTTGGGCCTACCCAGATACGCAGTATTTT CASSWAYPDTQYF NA TRBV28 many TRBJ2-3
TGTGCCAGCTTTACCTTAAACACCGGGGAGCTGTTTTTT CASFTLNTGELFF NA TRBV28 few TRBJ2-2
TGTGCCAGCAGCCCACGGACTAGCGGGAGATTTGGCTACAATGAGCAGTTCTTC CASSPRTSGRFGYNEQFF TRBD2 TRBV11-2 NA TRBJ2-1
TGTGCCAGCAGGGAAGACCGGGCCCTTGAAGCTTTCTTT CASREDRALEAFF NA TRBV25-1 NA TRBJ1-1
TGCAGCGTTGTGGGACTTCAACAAGAGACCCAGTACTTC CSVVGLQQETQYF NA TRBV29-1 many TRBJ2-5